The entry below describes one T cell receptor (beta chain). The antigen remains unidentified. The V and J ends lost 7 bases and 7 bases respectively, with 16 bases between them. CDR3 size: 13 residues. These data are taken from a study of T cell responses to AZD1222 COVID-19 vaccine. Study outcomes and limitations: Repertoire sampling happened only post peak T cell response. Donor demographics were predominantly white British with a female majority; clonal diversity may be underestimated. Vaccine-associated CD4 TCRs ranged over spike, dominating at 160-218 and 743-854.

Assay used: immunoSEQ multiplex PCR; TCRdb lists only in-frame clones, some missing. This sample has 100,000 to 150,000 clones; approximately 90% occur once, and the top ten carry 11%. The material sequenced was peripheral blood, taken on day 0 of MenACWY control vaccination. The source is an adult in good health. The chain links TRBV12-3 or TRBV12-4 to TRBJ1-2; D is perhaps TRBD1 (6 bases). In DNA, the CDR3 is TGTGCCAGCACCCTAATACAGGGAAGTGGCTACACCTTC. Protein: CASTLIQGSGYTF.